Below are 28 T cell receptor beta chains sequenced from a single sample in a study of CD4 T cells in relation to SARS-CoV-2 and coronaviruses. Which antigens these TCRs recognize remains unknown. Data came from immunoSEQ multiplex PCR; TCRdb stores just in-frame clones and leaves some out. The table lists about 23,000 clones, roughly 76% of them singletons, with around 15% in the top ten. The unexposed donors gave CD4+ T cells in about 2010-2019, prior to COVID-19. CD4+ T cells were isolated from the cells after around 9 days of culture. Sequenced input: CD4+ T cells from PBMCs, cultured in vitro. The receptors were sampled from a human donor in good health.

The chain combines TRBV12-5 with TRBJ2-1, with 8 bases fitting TRBD2. The V segment lost 3 bases and the J segment 9 bases; nucleotides outside the gene matches: 4. Germline V gene data show CDR1 as LGHNT and CDR2 as FRNRAP. CDR3 length equals 13 residues. The CDR3: CASGLNGLAEQFF. The DNA for the CDR3 is TGTGCTAGTGGTTTAAACGGACTAGCTGAGCAGTTCTTC.

J is TRBJ1-1 and V is TRBV4-2, with 8 bases matching TRBD1. CDR1 LGHNA and CDR2 YNFKEQ come from the germline V gene. Trimming cost V 4 bases and J 5 bases; bases outside gene matches: 6. CDR3 size: 14 residues. CDR3: CASSPGQGWTEAFF. DNA of the CDR3: TGTGCCAGCAGCCCCGGACAGGGATGGACTGAAGCTTTCTTT.

V and J are TRBV5-1 and TRBJ1-3, with TRBD1 matching over 11 bases. The germline V gene encodes CDR1 SGHRS and CDR2 YFSETQ. The CDR3 loop spans 17 amino acids. Unmatched junction bases numbered 7, after V lost 1 base and J lost 4 bases. CDR3: CASSLQGTGGLGNTIYF. The CDR3, as DNA: TGCGCCAGCAGCTTGCAGGGGACAGGGGGACTAGGAAACACCATATATTTT.

The chain uses TRBV27 and TRBJ2-3; weak D call: TRBD1 (6 bases). Germline V lookup: CDR1 MNHEY, CDR2 SMNVEV (reference sequence). V dropped 2 bases and J dropped 3 bases, with 9 bases sitting between them. The CDR3 is made up of 14 amino acids. The CDR3 nucleotides read TGTGCCAGCAGTTTAATACAGGGTACAGATACGCAGTATTTT. As protein: CASSLIQGTDTQYF.

The V gene is TRBV19, the J gene TRBJ2-3, with 12 bases that match TRBD2. Looked up from germline, CDR1 is LNHDA and CDR2 is SQIVND (reference sequence). J gave up 0 bases and V 5 bases, and 6 bases lay outside the gene matches. CDR3 length equals 17 residues. The CDR3 is CASSSGLAGFSTDTQYF. The CDR3 region has the DNA TGTGCCAGTAGTTCCGGACTAGCGGGGTTTAGCACAGATACGCAGTATTTT.

As concerns this clone: A read error may produce the germline difference seen at one junction end. V gene TRBV4-1 combines with J gene TRBJ2-5; 7 nucleotides line up with TRBD1. CDR1 and CDR2 from the germline V gene are MGHRA and YSYEKL. The CDR3 loop spans 15 amino acids. The CDR3 loop reads CASSPLRDSQEIQYF. The CDR3 DNA reads TGCGCCAGCAGCCCGTTACGGGACAGTCAAGAGATCCAGTACTTC.

This clone showed up just a few times. The gene calls are TRBV18 and TRBJ1-1, with 7 bases aligning to TRBD1. Trimming took 3 bases from V and 1 from J; bases not matched to a gene: 5. Germline V gene sequence: CDR1 KGHSH, CDR2 LQKENI. The CDR3 contains 15 residues. The chain's CDR3 is CASSPQGGANTEAFF. In DNA form, the CDR3 reads TGTGCCAGCTCACCCCAGGGGGGGGCGAACACTGAAGCTTTCTTT.

V gene TRBV9 combines with J gene TRBJ2-7, with TRBD1 as a possible D gene (6 bases). The germline V gene has CDR1 SGDLS and CDR2 YYNGEE. Trimming took 1 base from V and 3 from J, leaving 14 bases between them. The length of the CDR3 is 15 residues. As DNA, the CDR3 is TGTGCCAGCAGCGTATCCGACAGGCCCTACTACGAGCAGTACTTC. It encodes CASSVSDRPYYEQYF.

The chain recombines TRBV6-5 with TRBJ1-2, with D possibly TRBD1 on 6 matching bases. Germline V gives CDR1 MNHEY, CDR2 SVGAGI. V was clipped by 2 bases and J by 4 bases, with 11 bases between them. The length of the CDR3 is 14 residues. CDR3 amino acids: CASSYGGHVYGYTF. The CDR3 bases are TGTGCCAGCAGTTACGGGGGACACGTCTATGGCTACACCTTC.

The rearrangement links TRBV25-1 to TRBJ2-2; the match to TRBD2 covers 9 bases. The J segment lost 4 bases and the V segment lost 9 bases, leaving 6 bases of the junction unmatched. The germline CDR1 and CDR2 sequences are MGHDK and SYGVNS. This CDR3 is 14 amino acids long. CDR3 DNA sequence: TGTGCCAGTCGGGGTAGCGGGGGCACCGGGGAGCTGTTTTTT. It yields the protein CASRGSGGTGELFF.

V gene TRBV18 combines with J gene TRBJ2-7; D call uncertain. CDR1 is KGHSH, CDR2 LQKENI, per germline. Trimming cost V 0 bases and J 6 bases, with 6 bases left between them. This CDR3 spans 12 amino acids. The CDR3 protein is CASSPPGFEQYF. The CDR3 DNA follows: TGTGCCAGCTCACCACCGGGGTTCGAGCAGTACTTC.

The chain combines TRBV19 with TRBJ2-1, with unresolved D. CDR1 and CDR2 (germline): LNHDA, SQIVND (reference sequence). The V end was cut by 1 base, the J end by 9 bases, with 10 bases between. The CDR3 runs 13 residues. The CDR3 is CASSIVPVSEQFF. The CDR3 region has the DNA TGTGCCAGTAGTATAGTCCCAGTGAGTGAGCAGTTCTTC.

The chain employs TRBV6-2 or TRBV6-3 and TRBJ1-2; 7 nucleotides agree with TRBD1. V trimming: 0 bases; J trimming: 3 bases; junction bases outside the gene matches: 1. CDR1 is MNHEY and CDR2 is SVGEGT in the germline V gene. The CDR3 sequence is 14 residues long. CDR3 DNA: TGTGCCAGCAGTTACTCCGGACAGGACTATGGCTACACCTTC. Its translation is CASSYSGQDYGYTF.

The rearrangement links TRBV7-2 to TRBJ2-7; D remains ambiguous. Germline V gene lookup returns CDR1 SGHTA and CDR2 FQGNSA. The CDR3 covers 14 residues. Trimming cost V 4 bases and J 5 bases, with 15 bases left between them. CDR3 amino acids: CASSSPASGHEQYF. Here the CDR3 DNA reads TGTGCCAGCAGCTCCCCCGCCAGTGGCCACGAGCAGTACTTC.

In its sample, this clone was seen a few times. This chain links TRBV4-1 with TRBJ1-1; D call uncertain. The CDR3 covers 15 residues. Germline loops: CDR1 MGHRA, CDR2 YSYEKL. V lost 4 bases, J lost 1 base, and 13 bases lay in between. The CDR3 sequence is CASSPRASENTEAFF. Written as DNA, the CDR3 is TGCGCCAGCAGCCCCCGCGCGTCAGAGAACACTGAAGCTTTCTTT.

The rearrangement links TRBV12-5 to TRBJ2-5, with D perhaps assigned TRBD1 or TRBD2 (5 bases each). The germline V gene has CDR1 LGHNT and CDR2 FRNRAP. The CDR3 has 16 residues. V shed 4 bases and J shed 5 bases, with 20 bases lying between them. The CDR3 sequence is CASGSTGTSLRETQYF. The CDR3 DNA sequence: TGTGCTAGTGGTTCCACCGGGACCAGCCTCCGGGAGACCCAGTACTTC.

This rearrangement joins TRBV24-1 to TRBJ1-2, with D unclear. V was pared by 2 bases and J by 4 bases, with 4 bases between. CDR3 length equals 12 residues. The germline gives CDR1 KGHDR, CDR2 SFDVKD. CDR3 protein: CATSDWGYGYTF. The CDR3 coding sequence is TGTGCCACCAGTGATTGGGGCTATGGCTACACCTTC.

The gene calls are TRBV19 and TRBJ2-5, with TRBD2 matching over 7 bases. This CDR3 contains 15 residues. The ends lost 3 bases at V and 0 bases at J; junction bases unmatched: 4. Per the germline V gene, CDR1 is LNHDA and CDR2 is SQIVND (reference sequence). The CDR3 here is CASSIQGLHQETQYF. CDR3 coding DNA: TGTGCCAGTAGTATCCAGGGACTACACCAAGAGACCCAGTACTTC.

This chain links TRBV6-1 with TRBJ2-7, with 8 bases fitting TRBD1. After removal of 2 bases from V and 4 bases from J, the junction contained 7 bases not matched to a gene. The germline CDR1 and CDR2 sequences are MNHNS and SASEGT. This CDR3 region has 15 residues. The CDR3 spells CASSERTGTFYEQYF. The CDR3, as DNA: TGTGCCAGCAGTGAACGGACAGGGACCTTTTACGAGCAGTACTTC.

The rearrangement links TRBV3-1 (or the pseudogene TRBV3-2) to TRBJ1-1; 8 nucleotides match TRBD1. CDR3 length: 13 amino acids. V shed 4 bases, J shed 10 bases, and the junction held 8 bases outside the gene matches. The V gene's germline CDR1 is LGHDT and CDR2 YNNKEL (reference sequence). The CDR3 sequence: CASSRPRGRGAFF. The CDR3 DNA reads as TGTGCCAGCAGCCGACCCAGGGGGCGGGGAGCTTTCTTT.

This chain joins TRBV3-1 (or the pseudogene TRBV3-2) and TRBJ1-2, with TRBD1 matching 8 bases. This CDR3 is built from 14 residues. In germline, CDR1 is LGHDT, CDR2 YNNKEL (reference sequence). V was pared by 5 bases and J by 0 bases, with 2 bases of the junction left unmatched. CDR3 amino acids: CASSLQGANYGYTF. CDR3 coding DNA: TGTGCCAGCAGCTTACAGGGGGCTAACTATGGCTACACCTTC.

CDR3 loop: CSGSPGGNTIYF. The CDR3 region has the DNA TGCAGCGGCAGCCCAGGGGGAAACACCATATATTTT. The chain is built from TRBV29-1 and TRBJ1-3; perhaps TRBD1 as D (5 bases). With 7 bases removed from V and 4 bases from J, the gap between germline ends came to 11 bases. The length of the CDR3 is 12 residues. CDR1 and CDR2 (germline): SQVTM, ANQGSEA.

The chain couples TRBV23-1 to TRBJ2-7; the match to TRBD1 covers 9 bases. TRBV23-1 counts as an open reading frame of uncertain function. With 4 bases clipped from V and 2 bases from J, the junction kept 3 bases outside the gene matches. The CDR3 runs to 14 residues. The CDR3 spells CASSLQGAPYEQYF. CDR3 in DNA: TGCGCCAGCAGTCTACAGGGGGCTCCCTACGAGCAGTACTTC.

The rearrangement links TRBV6-2 or TRBV6-3 to TRBJ1-5; D ambiguous. V lost 5 bases and J lost 4, with 9 bases in between. This CDR3 has 13 residues. Germline CDR1 and CDR2: MNHEY and SVGEGT. CDR3 nucleotides: TGTGCCAGCAGTGCATCCCTTAATCAGCCCCAGCATTTT. Amino acid sequence: CASSASLNQPQHF.

The rearrangement links TRBV2 to TRBJ2-7; 10 bases align to TRBD1. Trimming took 6 bases from V and 5 from J; bases not matched to a gene: 7. The V gene's germline CDR1 is SNHLY and CDR2 FYNNEI. The CDR3 is 14 amino acids. The CDR3 DNA reads as TGTGCCAGCAGAGGGACAGGGGCGTCAAACGAGCAGTACTTC. This translates into CASRGTGASNEQYF.

The chain joins TRBV11-2 to TRBJ2-3; 9 positions agree with TRBD2. V lost 1 base to trimming and J lost 4 bases; unmatched junction nucleotides: 3. This CDR3 spans 15 amino acids. CDR1 and CDR2 from the germline V gene are SGHAT and FQNNGV. The CDR3 protein is CASSLGAGGPDTQYF. The CDR3 region has the DNA TGTGCCAGCAGCTTAGGCGCGGGGGGGCCAGATACGCAGTATTTT. Looking up the rest from reference TRBV11-2 and TRBJ2-3 gives the full variable domain: EAGVAQSPRYKIIEKRQSVAFWCNPISGHATLYWYQQILGQGPKLLIQFQNNGVVDDSQLPKDRFSAERLKGVDSTLKIQPAKLEDSAVYLCASSLGAGGPDTQYFGPGTRLTVL.

The chain recombines TRBV19 with TRBJ1-5; 7 positions agree with TRBD1. Germline V gives CDR1 LNHDA, CDR2 SQIVND (reference sequence). The ends lost 6 bases at V and 2 bases at J; junction bases unmatched: 10. This CDR3 has 16 amino acids. The CDR3 region has the DNA TGTGCCAGTAGCCCACGCACAGGGGTCGGCAATCAGCCCCAGCATTTT. It encodes CASSPRTGVGNQPQHF.

This clone has just one count. The chain recombines TRBV6-6 with TRBJ2-3; 8 positions match TRBD2. Trimming removed 4 bases from V and 3 bases from J; junction bases left unmatched: 9. The germline gives CDR1 MNHNY, CDR2 SVGAGI (reference sequence). There are 16 residues in the CDR3. This CDR3 reads CASSSRGVAGTDTQYF. In nucleotides, the CDR3 is TGTGCCAGCAGTTCGAGGGGGGTAGCGGGGACAGATACGCAGTATTTT.